Listed below are T cell receptor beta chains from one sample, sequenced in a study of glioma-infiltrating T cells. MiXCR was run by TCRdb on the multiplex PCR reads, yielding one entry per CDR3 protein. Of 170,000 or so distinct CDR3 sequences listed, about 46% were seen once; the top ten hold roughly 5.2%. The sample consisted of glioma tissue, nonneoplastic brain tissue, or PBMCs (not recorded which). The receptors derive from a human donor with low-grade glioma or glioblastoma, undergoing nonglioma brain surgery, or in good health (not recorded which). Each CDR3 is given with its conserved first and last residue. The D gene is left open where the match is weak. Expanded clones get a size class; other rows say once, few or many, or leave the size out.

clone_size	v_call	d_call	j_call	cdr3_aa	cdr3_nt
many	TRBV28	.	TRBJ1-5	CASLSSGNQPQHF	TGTGCCAGCCTCTCGTCTGGCAATCAGCCCCAGCATTTT
.	TRBV14	.	TRBJ2-5	CASSQIAETQYF	TGTGCCAGCAGCCAAATTGCTGAGACCCAGTACTTC
.	TRBV6-5	.	TRBJ2-1	CASRRGVEGSYNEKFF	TGTGCCAGCAGAAGGGGCGTAGAGGGCTCCTACAATGAGAAGTTCTTC
.	TRBV12-3/TRBV12-4	.	TRBJ1-5	CASRLSGRADHPQHF	TGTGCCAGCAGACTCTCAGGTAGGGCGGATCATCCCCAGCATTTT
few	TRBV3-1	TRBD2	TRBJ2-5	CASSQDKGLAGETQYF	TGTGCCAGCAGCCAAGATAAGGGACTAGCGGGAGAGACCCAGTACTTC
many	TRBV27	.	TRBJ2-1	CASSIRRYNEQFF	TGTGCCAGCAGTATCCGGAGGTACAATGAGCAGTTCTTC
many	TRBV2	.	TRBJ1-6	CASSGRPNNSPLHF	TGTGCCAGCTCTGGCAGACCGAATAATTCACCCCTCCACTTT
.	TRBV4-2	TRBD2	TRBJ2-1	CASSCRGGNEQFF	TGTGCCAGCAGCTGCCGGGGGGGGAATGAGCAATTCTTC
many	TRBV7-6	TRBD2	TRBJ2-1	CASSLGSSHLSGRCEQFF	TGTGCCAGCAGCTTAGGGTCCTCCCACCTTAGCGGGAGATGTGAGCAGTTCTTC
few	TRBV19	.	TRBJ1-1	CASSIGGRAEAFF	TGTGCCAGTAGTATTGGGGGGCGCGCAGAAGCTTTCTTT
many	TRBV6-1	.	TRBJ1-2	CASSDTRGYGYTF	TGTGCCAGCAGTGACACAAGGGGCTATGGCTACACCTTC
.	TRBV28	TRBD1	TRBJ2-5	CASSQTGDIRETQYF	TGTGCCAGCAGCCAGACAGGGGATATCAGGGAGACCCAGTACTTC
many	TRBV7-8	.	TRBJ1-5	CASSRRIGNQPQHF	TGTGCCAGCAGCCGACGTATTGGAAATCAGCCCCAGCATTTT
.	TRBV7-9	.	TRBJ1-5	CDSSSGASQPQHF	TGTGACAGCAGCTCCGGCGCGTCCCAGCCCCAGCATTTT
.	TRBV2	.	TRBJ2-3	CASNPTRREGNTQYF	TGTGCCAGCAACCCGACTAGAAGAGAAGGAAATACGCAGTATTTT
.	TRBV24-1	.	TRBJ2-1	CATSDPGISYNEQFF	TGTGCCACCAGTGATCCCGGGATCTCCTACAATGAGCAGTTCTTC
.	TRBV29-1	TRBD2	TRBJ2-3	CSVRRGGTDTQYF	TGCAGCGTTCGACGGGGGGGCACAGATACGCAGTATTTT
.	TRBV28	TRBD2	TRBJ2-3	CASSQLGLSTGTQYF	TGTGCCAGCAGTCAACTGGGACTATCTACAGGTACGCAGTATTTT
many	TRBV28	.	TRBJ2-5	CASSVSGWGETQYF	TGTGCCAGCAGTGTCTCAGGGTGGGGAGAGACCCAGTACTTC
once	TRBV11-2	TRBD2	TRBJ2-3	CASSIAGGYTDTEYF	TGTGCCAGCAGTATAGCGGGAGGTTACACAGATACGGAGTATTTT
.	TRBV28	TRBD2	TRBJ2-1	CASISTPAGANEQFF	TGTGCCAGCATTTCGACCCCAGCGGGAGCCAATGAGCAGTTCTTC
many	TRBV7-9	TRBD1	TRBJ2-3	CASSLGRTGENRNKDTQYF	TGTGCCAGCAGCTTAGGACGGACAGGGGAAAATCGGAACAAAGATACGCAGTATTTT
many	TRBV7-2	.	TRBJ2-1	CASSSASYNEQFF	TGTGCCAGCAGCTCGGCCTCGTACAATGAGCAGTTCTTC
few	TRBV18	TRBD2	TRBJ2-5	CASSGSGGRLETQYF	TGTGCCAGCTCAGGTTCGGGAGGAAGGTTAGAGACCCAGTACTTC
.	TRBV6-1	.	TRBJ2-1	CASSEGGWSDEQLF	TGTGCCAGCAGTGAAGGGGGTTGGAGCGATGAGCAGTTATTC
.	TRBV10-3	.	TRBJ1-1	CAISDSAGVVTEAFF	TGTGCCATCAGTGATTCTGCAGGGGTGGTCACTGAAGCTTTCTTT
few	TRBV29-1	.	TRBJ2-2	CSVSRLETGELFF	TGCAGCGTTTCGCGACTAGAAACCGGGGAGCTGTTTTTT
many	TRBV6-1	TRBD2	TRBJ2-5	CASSLAGGPAQETQYF	TGTGCCAGCAGTCTAGCGGGAGGGCCTGCCCAAGAGACCCAGTACTTC
many	TRBV28	TRBD2	TRBJ2-3	CASSSRTSGGTDTQYF	TGTGCCAGCAGCTCCAGGACTAGCGGGGGCACAGATACGCAGTATTTT